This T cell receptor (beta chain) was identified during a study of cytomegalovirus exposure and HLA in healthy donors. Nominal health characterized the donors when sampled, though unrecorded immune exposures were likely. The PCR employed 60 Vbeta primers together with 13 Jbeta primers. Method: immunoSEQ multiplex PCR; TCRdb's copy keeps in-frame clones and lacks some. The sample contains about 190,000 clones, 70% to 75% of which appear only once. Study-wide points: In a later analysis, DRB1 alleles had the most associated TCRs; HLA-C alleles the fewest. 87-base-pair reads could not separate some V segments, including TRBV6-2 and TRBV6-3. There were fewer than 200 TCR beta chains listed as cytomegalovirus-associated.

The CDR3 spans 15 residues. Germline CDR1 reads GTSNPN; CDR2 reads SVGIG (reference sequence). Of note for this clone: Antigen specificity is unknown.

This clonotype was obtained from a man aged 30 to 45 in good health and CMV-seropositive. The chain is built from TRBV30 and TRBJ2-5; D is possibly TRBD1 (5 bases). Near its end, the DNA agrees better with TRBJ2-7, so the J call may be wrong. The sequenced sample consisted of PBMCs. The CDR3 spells CAWRGPRQYFYEQYF. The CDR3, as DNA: TGTGCCTGGCGAGGACCCAGACAGTACTTCTACGAGCAGTACTTC.